Each of the 27 T cell receptor beta chains below was sequenced from the same sample in a study of graft-versus-host responses after intestinal transplantation. Grafts had their tissue processed, releasing intraepithelial and lamina propria lymphocytes. The method was immunoSEQ multiplex PCR; TCRdb's version includes in-frame clones alone and lacks a portion of them. The sample has about 4,300 clones, about 70% seen once. The sample was ileum tissue, taken around 340 days after intestinal transplantation. Receptor source: a human patient who received an intestinal transplant, so some T cells may come from the graft donor.

Turning to this clone: The sample has other DNA sequences that encode this CDR3 too. This chain connects TRBV27 to TRBJ2-7; a weak D match, TRBD1 (5 bases). Germline CDR1 MNHEY, CDR2 SMNVEV (reference sequence). The V gene lost 1 base and the J gene lost 0 bases, with 10 bases spanning the gap. This CDR3 has 15 amino acids. The CDR3 DNA reads as TGTGCCAGCAGTTTATTAGACAGAAGCTCCTACGAGCAGTACTTC. This sequence encodes CASSLLDRSSYEQYF.

The CDR3 protein is CASSFVGQGGSEAFF. The CDR3 region has the DNA TGTGCCAGCAGCTTCGTTGGACAGGGAGGTTCGGAAGCTTTCTTT. This chain connects TRBV11-2 to TRBJ1-1; 8 bases line up with TRBD1. Germline CDR1 SGHAT, CDR2 FQNNGV. The junction had 11 bases not matched to a gene; V was cut back by 3 bases and J by 8 bases. CDR3 length equals 15 residues.

The chain recombines TRBV28 with TRBJ2-7; maybe TRBD1 (6 bases). Germline assignment: CDR1 MDHEN and CDR2 SYDVKM. V lost 2 bases and J lost 6, with 20 bases in between. CDR3 length equals 16 residues. CDR3 DNA: TGTGCCAGCAGTTTAGGGAGAAGCAGGGGCATTACCGAGCAGTACTTC. Its protein is CASSLGRSRGITEQYF.

This chain links TRBV5-6 with TRBJ2-7; 11 bases map to TRBD1. From germline, CDR1 is SGHDT and CDR2 YYEEEE. The CDR3 has 14 amino acids. V was clipped by 5 bases and J by 2 bases; unmatched bases: 3. CDR3 protein: CASRRTGGTYEQYF. CDR3 DNA sequence: TGTGCCAGCAGAAGGACAGGGGGCACCTACGAGCAGTACTTC.

The rearrangement links TRBV18 to TRBJ2-1; tentatively, D is TRBD1 (6 bases). With 0 bases removed from V and 9 bases from J, the gap between germline ends came to 9 bases. Germline V gene data show CDR1 as KGHSH and CDR2 as LQKENI. The CDR3 loop spans 13 amino acids. The CDR3 bases are TGTGCCAGCTCACCACCGGGGGCTACTGAGCAGTTCTTC. This codes for CASSPPGATEQFF.

This clone was counted between two and nine times. The chain recombines TRBV19 with TRBJ1-2; possibly TRBD1 for D (5 bases). The CDR3 is 15 residues long. V gave up 4 bases and J gave up 4 bases, with 16 bases separating them. The germline CDR1 and CDR2 sequences are LNHDA and SQIVND (reference sequence). The CDR3 nucleotides read TGTGCCAGTAGTACCCTTATGGGGGACTTCTATGGCTACACCTTC. This translates into CASSTLMGDFYGYTF.

This rearrangement joins TRBV16 to TRBJ1-5; no reliable D call. The V and J ends lost 0 bases and 5 bases respectively, with 17 bases between them. The CDR3 has 17 amino acids. Per germline, CDR1 KGHSY and CDR2 FQNENV. CDR3 nucleotide sequence: TGTGCCAGCAGCCAATCGAGGGCCTCAGGCTCGGATCAGCCCCAGCATTTT. It codes for CASSQSRASGSDQPQHF.

This sequence joins TRBV27 and TRBJ2-2, with TRBD2 identical over 9 bases. The germline gives CDR1 MNHEY, CDR2 SMNVEV (reference sequence). Unmatched junction bases numbered 6, after V lost 6 bases and J lost 1 base. The CDR3 is made up of 16 amino acids. CDR3: CASSFIAGENTGELFF. DNA of the CDR3: TGTGCCAGCAGCTTTATAGCGGGGGAGAACACCGGGGAGCTGTTTTTT.

This sequence joins TRBV11-2 and TRBJ2-2; D might be TRBD1 (5 bases). CDR1 SGHAT and CDR2 FQNNGV come from the germline V gene. The CDR3 loop spans 14 amino acids. Trimming pared 5 bases from V and 8 bases from J, leaving 15 bases between. The CDR3 is CASSQIRGGGELFF. CDR3 coding DNA: TGTGCCAGCAGCCAGATAAGGGGCGGTGGGGAGCTGTTTTTT.

The rearrangement uses TRBV6-5 and TRBJ1-2, with D uncertain. This CDR3 spans 13 amino acids. Germline CDR1 reads MNHEY; CDR2 reads SVGAGI. V shed 4 bases and J shed 0 bases, with 6 bases lying between them. The CDR3 DNA sequence: TGTGCCAGCAGTTTACAAGCTAACTATGGCTACACCTTC. Protein: CASSLQANYGYTF.

The chain recombines TRBV11-2 with TRBJ2-3; TRBD2 aligns across 10 bases. The J segment lost 7 bases and the V segment lost 1 base, leaving 5 bases of the junction unmatched. The CDR3 is 15 amino acids. Looked up from germline, CDR1 is SGHAT and CDR2 is FQNNGV. Written as DNA, the CDR3 is TGTGCCAGCAGCTTAGGGGCTAGCGGGGGCCATACGCAGTATTTT. Residues: CASSLGASGGHTQYF.

This clone came up once. This sequence joins TRBV11-2 and TRBJ2-3; D unclear. The CDR3 spans 12 residues. V lost 5 bases and J lost 7, with 10 bases in between. The germline gives CDR1 SGHAT, CDR2 FQNNGV. The CDR3 here is CASSTMSNTQYF. CDR3 DNA: TGTGCCAGCAGCACAATGTCGAATACGCAGTATTTT.

The rearrangement joins TRBV28 to TRBJ2-7; 8 bases match TRBD1. This CDR3 has 13 residues. Trimming at V came to 5 bases and at J to 7 bases, leaving 7 bases not matched to a gene. Germline values: CDR1 MDHEN, CDR2 SYDVKM. The CDR3 spells CASSARTGWEQYF. For the CDR3, the DNA is TGTGCCAGCAGTGCCCGGACAGGGTGGGAGCAGTACTTC.

This chain connects TRBV15 to TRBJ2-7, with D tentatively TRBD1 (6 bases). The V gene lost 0 bases and the J gene lost 8 bases, with 11 bases spanning the gap. The CDR3 loop spans 13 amino acids. CDR1 is LNHNV and CDR2 is YYDKDF in the germline V gene (reference sequence). CDR3 region: CATSRDGQGQQYF. In DNA form, the CDR3 reads TGTGCCACCAGCAGAGATGGCCAGGGGCAGCAGTACTTC.

The chain uses TRBV28 and TRBJ2-5; D gene uncertain. The CDR3 runs 15 residues. Between the trimmed V and J ends, which lost 3 bases and 1 base, there was a span of 12 bases. Germline V gene lookup returns CDR1 MDHEN and CDR2 SYDVKM. Here the CDR3 DNA reads TGTGCCAGCAGTTTCGTGGGCAACTTCCAAGAGACCCAGTACTTC. Encoded protein: CASSFVGNFQETQYF. Looking up the rest from reference TRBV28 and TRBJ2-5 gives the full variable domain: DVKVTQSSRYLVKRTGEKVFLECVQDMDHENMFWYRQDPGLGLRLIYFSYDVKMKEKGDIPEGYSVSREKKERFSLILESASTNQTSMYLCASSFVGNFQETQYFGPGTRLLVL.

This chain's CDR3 is CASSPPSVYEQYF. CDR3 DNA: TGTGCCAGCTCACCACCGTCAGTATACGAGCAGTACTTC. The V call is TRBV18, the J call TRBJ2-7; D gene unclear. Looked up from germline, CDR1 is KGHSH and CDR2 is LQKENI. V shed 0 bases and J shed 4 bases, with 7 bases lying between them. This CDR3 is 13 amino acids long.

This chain joins TRBV11-2 and TRBJ2-7; 11 bases align to TRBD1. The germline V gene encodes CDR1 SGHAT and CDR2 FQNNGV. CDR3 size: 17 residues. With 1 base clipped from V and 0 bases from J, the junction kept 5 bases outside the gene matches. This CDR3 reads CASSLGTGGESSYEQYF. DNA for the CDR3: TGTGCCAGCAGCTTAGGGACAGGGGGCGAGAGCTCCTACGAGCAGTACTTC.

V gene TRBV11-2 combines with J gene TRBJ1-6, with TRBD1 as a possible D gene (6 bases). Germline loops: CDR1 SGHAT, CDR2 FQNNGV. CDR3 length: 13 residues. V was pared by 5 bases and J by 11 bases, with 13 bases between. CDR3 sequence (DNA): TGTGCCAGCAGCCGGACAGAGCGTGCACCCCTCCACTTT. It encodes CASSRTERAPLHF.

A few counts support this clone. The chain recombines TRBV11-2 with TRBJ2-7; D might be TRBD1 (6 bases). Germline values: CDR1 SGHAT, CDR2 FQNNGV. Trimming removed 4 bases from V and 2 bases from J, with 9 bases in between. The CDR3 sequence is 13 residues long. DNA for the CDR3: TGTGCCAGCAGCTCTGGACAGACCTACGAGCAGTACTTC. It codes for CASSSGQTYEQYF.

V is TRBV7-9 and J is TRBJ2-4; 10 bases line up with TRBD2. The CDR3 is 18 amino acids. Germline-derived CDR1 and CDR2 are SEHNR and FQNEAQ (reference sequence). Unmatched junction bases numbered 10, after V lost 5 bases and J lost 0 bases. This CDR3 is CASSRWTSGAAAKNIQYF. The CDR3 nucleotides read TGTGCCAGCAGCCGATGGACTAGCGGAGCCGCAGCCAAAAACATTCAGTACTTC.

The chain carries TRBV7-9 and TRBJ2-3; D may be TRBD1 (6 bases). There are 16 residues in the CDR3. The germline V gene encodes CDR1 SEHNR and CDR2 FQNEAQ (reference sequence). V was cut by 5 bases and J by 2 bases, with 17 bases left in between. The DNA of the CDR3 is TGTGCCAGCAGCCATCCCCCTCAGGGGTTCACAGATACGCAGTATTTT. Encoded protein: CASSHPPQGFTDTQYF.

This clone was seen a single time. This chain uses TRBV6-1 with TRBJ2-5; D remains unclear. Trimming pared 8 bases from V and 5 bases from J, leaving 6 bases between. The CDR3 covers 10 residues. Germline V CDR1 and CDR2: MNHNS, SASEGT. CDR3: CASQFETQYF. In nucleotides, the CDR3 is TGTGCCAGCCAGTTTGAGACCCAGTACTTC.

The gene calls are TRBV5-6 and TRBJ2-7; perhaps TRBD1 as D (6 bases). This CDR3 has 14 amino acids. V was pared by 2 bases and J by 2 bases, with 11 bases between. Germline loops: CDR1 SGHDT, CDR2 YYEEEE. The CDR3 here is CASSFDRFTYEQYF. CDR3 in DNA: TGTGCCAGCAGCTTTGACAGGTTTACCTACGAGCAGTACTTC.

This chain joins TRBV11-2 and TRBJ2-3, with D hard to call. Germline values: CDR1 SGHAT, CDR2 FQNNGV. V was clipped by 5 bases and J by 3 bases, with 18 bases between them. This CDR3 spans 16 amino acids. CDR3 region: CASSRVFVGLTDTQYF. In DNA form, the CDR3 reads TGTGCCAGCAGCCGCGTTTTTGTTGGTTTGACAGATACGCAGTATTTT. Full variable domain (remainder filled in from reference TRBV11-2 and TRBJ2-3): EAGVAQSPRYKIIEKRQSVAFWCNPISGHATLYWYQQILGQGPKLLIQFQNNGVVDDSQLPKDRFSAERLKGVDSTLKIQPAKLEDSAVYLCASSRVFVGLTDTQYFGPGTRLTVL.

This chain links TRBV10-3 with TRBJ2-1; tentatively, D is TRBD1 (5 bases). Trimming shortened V by 7 bases and J by 5 bases, and 9 bases separated the two germline ends. This CDR3 comprises 12 residues. Germline loops: CDR1 ENHRY, CDR2 SYGVKD. This CDR3 reads CAITGFHNEQFF. CDR3 nucleotides: TGTGCCATCACAGGGTTCCACAATGAGCAGTTCTTC.

V gene TRBV18 combines with J gene TRBJ2-7, with D unclear. CDR3 length equals 14 residues. CDR1 is KGHSH, CDR2 LQKENI, per germline. The V gene lost 2 bases and the J gene lost 2 bases, with 10 bases spanning the gap. CDR3 sequence reads: CASSPASPPYEQYF. Here the CDR3 DNA reads TGTGCCAGCTCACCAGCCAGTCCCCCCTACGAGCAGTACTTC.

The genes are TRBV19 and TRBJ2-5, with TRBD2 as a possible D gene (7 bases). The J call may be incorrect, as the DNA end agrees better with TRBJ2-7. Per germline, CDR1 LNHDA and CDR2 SQIVND (reference sequence). This CDR3 has 15 amino acids. CDR3: CASSIGTGRAYEQYF. As DNA, the CDR3 is TGTGCCAGTAGTATAGGTACAGGGAGGGCCTACGAGCAGTACTTC.